The clone carrying this T cell receptor (beta chain) has a handful of counts. Its cognate antigen is unknown. During its preparation, the TCRbeta library received unique molecular identifiers. MiXCR, run by TCRdb on the PCR reads, gives a single entry per CDR3 protein. The data contain 300,000 or so distinct CDR3 sequences, roughly 25% of them seen just once; the ten biggest clones take up 9.5% to 13%. V shed 4 bases and J 4 bases; nucleotides not matched to a gene: 3. Germline lookup yields CDR1 MNHEY and CDR2 SVGEGT. The CDR3 contains 13 residues. These data originate in a study of T-cell reconstitution after alpha-beta-depleted transplantation in children. Overall study results and limits: T-cell counts and diversity were attributed mostly to newly produced T cells one year after transplant. In patients about two months after transplant, alpha-beta T cells reportedly arose from several hundred expanded graft clones. Recipient T cells and thymic progenitors that survived were the source of the high TCRbeta diversity seen at day 60 in some patients.

The input for sequencing was PBMCs, mostly from graft donor cells, taken 180 days after TCRalphabeta/CD19-depleted stem cell transplant. This clonotype originated in a male patient aged 10 to 17 who had a stem cell transplant for acute lymphoblastic leukemia, so the T cells may come from the graft donor. The V gene is TRBV6-2 or TRBV6-3, the J gene TRBJ1-1, with 7 bases fitting TRBD1. CDR3 DNA: TGTGCCAGCAGTTGGGCAGGGGGCACTGAAGCTTTCTTT. Translated: CASSWAGGTEAFF.